One sample yielded the 11 T cell receptor beta chains listed below, sequenced in a study of control samples from healthy donors and cancer patients. The method was immunoSEQ multiplex PCR; TCRdb's version includes in-frame clones alone and lacks a portion of them. The sample holds around 80,000 clones; around 87% are singletons and the top ten take around 18%. Sequences were obtained from blood. Receptor source: a middle-aged man in good health.

The chain couples TRBV5-1 to TRBJ1-1; D is unresolved. Per germline, CDR1 SGHRS and CDR2 YFSETQ. The V end lost 3 bases, the J end lost 0 bases, and 15 bases lay between the germline ends. This CDR3 region has 16 residues. DNA for the CDR3: TGCGCCAGCAGCTATGAAGGGCGTAACATGAACACTGAAGCTTTCTTT. It encodes CASSYEGRNMNTEAFF.

V and J are TRBV6-5 and TRBJ1-1; no clear D gene. CDR3 length: 14 residues. The germline gives CDR1 MNHEY, CDR2 SVGAGI. V was trimmed by 6 bases and J by 0 bases, leaving 11 bases between them. CDR3 bases: TGTGCCAGCAGCCGCCCGGGCATGAACACTGAAGCTTTCTTT. Residues: CASSRPGMNTEAFF.

This clone has a handful of counts. CDR3 residues: CASSPNSGANVLTF. DNA of the CDR3: TGTGCCAGCAGCCCGAACTCTGGGGCCAACGTCCTGACTTTC. This chain connects TRBV7-2 to TRBJ2-6; D is ambiguous. The V gene lost 5 bases and the J gene lost 0 bases, with 5 bases spanning the gap. Looked up from germline, CDR1 is SGHTA and CDR2 is FQGNSA. The CDR3 has 14 residues.

The chain couples TRBV6-2 or TRBV6-3 to TRBJ1-6; D gene unclear. The germline V gene has CDR1 MNHEY and CDR2 SVGEGT. The CDR3 runs 13 residues. V was clipped by 7 bases and J by 7 bases, with 11 bases between them. The CDR3 region is CASTYDPNSPLHF. For the CDR3, the DNA is TGTGCCAGCACTTATGACCCGAATTCACCCCTCCACTTT.

This clone was counted once. The identical CDR3 is also encoded by other nucleotide sequences in the sample. The gene calls are TRBV12-3 or TRBV12-4 and TRBJ2-5; D is undetermined. Trimming stripped 3 bases from V and 4 bases from J, with 3 bases between. The CDR3 is 11 residues long. The CDR3 sequence is CASSLGETQYF. CDR3 DNA sequence: TGTGCCAGCAGTTTGGGAGAGACCCAGTACTTC.

The chain employs TRBV5-8 and TRBJ1-1; no clear D. V was trimmed by 1 base and J by 4 bases, leaving 8 bases between them. In germline, CDR1 is SGHTS, CDR2 YDEGEE. The CDR3 is made up of 13 amino acids. CDR3 sequence (DNA): TGTGCCAGCAGCTTGACGCGAGGCACTGAAGCTTTCTTT. Translation gives CASSLTRGTEAFF.

The V call is TRBV9, the J call TRBJ2-2; the D is unclear. The germline V gene has CDR1 SGDLS and CDR2 YYNGEE. The CDR3 sequence is 14 residues long. Deletions cut 2 bases from V and 4 bases from J, with 9 bases between. This CDR3 is CASSVSIATGELFF. The CDR3, as DNA: TGTGCCAGCAGCGTCTCTATCGCCACCGGGGAGCTGTTTTTT.

The genes are TRBV30 and TRBJ1-6; D is undetermined. Germline assignment: CDR1 GTSNPN and CDR2 SVGIG (reference sequence). CDR3 size: 13 residues. The germline V and J ends were trimmed by 7 bases and 0 bases, with 7 bases remaining between them. CDR3 in DNA: TGTGCCTCTTCGGGCTCCTATAATTCACCCCTCCACTTT. This gives the protein CASSGSYNSPLHF. Supplemented by reference TRBV30 and TRBJ1-6, the full variable domain reads SQTIHQWPATLVQPVGSPLSLECTVEGTSNPNLYWYRQAAGRGLQLLFYSVGIGQISSEVPQNLSASRPQDRQFILSSKKLLLSDSGFYLCASSGSYNSPLHFGNGTRLTVT.

The rearrangement links TRBV19 to TRBJ1-1; D not resolved. Between the trimmed V and J ends, which lost 6 bases and 0 bases, there was a span of 8 bases. The CDR3 loop spans 13 amino acids. Germline-derived CDR1 and CDR2 are LNHDA and SQIVND (reference sequence). CDR3 in amino acids: CASSQVMNTEAFF. The CDR3 region has the DNA TGTGCCAGTAGCCAGGTCATGAACACTGAAGCTTTCTTT.

V usage is TRBV11-3 and J usage is TRBJ1-1, with TRBD1 identical over 10 bases. Losses at the gene ends were 6 bases for V and 6 bases for J; bases not matched to a gene: 7. CDR1 is SGHNT, CDR2 YENEEA, per germline. This CDR3 spans 14 amino acids. CDR3 DNA: TGTGCCAGCAGTCCTGACAGGGGGCTGGCTGAAGCTTTCTTT. Amino acid sequence: CASSPDRGLAEAFF.

V is TRBV28 and J is TRBJ1-5; D ambiguous. The germline V gene has CDR1 MDHEN and CDR2 SYDVKM. This CDR3 has 14 amino acids. V lost 3 bases, J lost 5 bases, and 11 bases lay in between. CDR3 loop: CASSLISSYQPQHF. CDR3 DNA: TGTGCCAGCAGTTTGATATCCAGCTATCAGCCCCAGCATTTT.